A selection of T cell receptor beta chains follows, all from one sample in a study of response to subunit inactivated influenza vaccine. TCRdb re-called the RT-PCR reads with MiXCR, one entry per CDR3 protein. The sample records 550,000 to 800,000 distinct CDR3 sequences, about 15% being singletons. Sample: PBMCs from blood, taken roughly 2 weeks before vaccination. The receptors shown here come from a middle-aged man who received an inactivated influenza vaccine. Each CDR3 is given with its conserved first and last residue. The order of the fields is CDR3 protein, CDR3 DNA, V gene, D gene, clone size, J gene. A D gene is named only where the DNA matches it firmly. Part of the rows lack a size; the others show once, few, many or a class for expanded clones.

CDR3: CASMSYEGNEQYF; DNA: TGTGCCAGCATGAGCTACGAAGGGAACGAGCAGTACTTC; V: TRBV2; D: -; size: -; J: TRBJ2-7
CDR3: CAISESWTGHTGELFF; DNA: TGTGCCATCAGTGAGTCGTGGACAGGGCACACCGGGGAGCTGTTTTTT; V: TRBV10-3; D: TRBD1; size: few; J: TRBJ2-2
CDR3: CASSDSQVAGDPNTGELFF; DNA: TGTGCCAGCAGTGACTCCCAAGTAGCGGGGGATCCGAACACCGGGGAGCTGTTTTTT; V: TRBV6-4; D: TRBD2; size: -; J: TRBJ2-2
CDR3: CASRDSLYEQYF; DNA: TGTGCCAGCCGGGACAGCCTCTACGAGCAGTACTTC; V: TRBV6-5; D: TRBD1; size: few; J: TRBJ2-7
CDR3: CASGRGANTEAFF; DNA: TGTGCCAGCGGGCGAGGGGCGAACACTGAAGCTTTCTTT; V: TRBV2; D: -; size: few; J: TRBJ1-1
CDR3: CASSYFLTGGGNYGYTF; DNA: TGTGCCAGCAGTTACTTCCTGACAGGGGGCGGTAACTATGGCTACACCTTC; V: TRBV6-5; D: TRBD1; size: -; J: TRBJ1-2
CDR3: CASSLGGKFGEQFF; DNA: TGTGCCAGCAGCTTGGGGGGGAAGTTTGGCGAGCAGTTCTTC; V: TRBV5-8; D: -; size: -; J: TRBJ2-1
CDR3: CASSLVRQPSNQPQHF; DNA: TGTGCCAGCAGCTTAGTCAGACAACCGAGCAATCAGCCCCAGCATTTT; V: TRBV7-8; D: -; size: many; J: TRBJ1-5
CDR3: CASSAGVGQFF; DNA: TGTGCCAGCAGCGCGGGAGTGGGGCAGTTCTTC; V: TRBV9; D: -; size: -; J: TRBJ2-1
CDR3: CASSFDRSDNEQFF; DNA: TGTGCCAGCAGCTTCGACAGGTCCGACAATGAGCAGTTCTTC; V: TRBV7-9; D: -; size: -; J: TRBJ2-1
CDR3: CSASAWGPQHF; DNA: TGCAGTGCTAGTGCGTGGGGACCCCAGCATTTT; V: TRBV20-1; D: -; size: -; J: TRBJ1-5